One and the same sample provided the 21 T cell receptor beta chains below, sequenced in a study of cytomegalovirus exposure and HLA in healthy donors. PCR employed 60 Vbeta and 13 Jbeta primers. Profiled with immunoSEQ multiplex PCR; TCRdb holds only in-frame clones, not every one. The sample lists approximately 100,000 clones; around 70% were seen once. The source material was PBMCs. The receptor set was obtained from a man in his fifties or sixties in good health and CMV-seronegative.

The chain employs TRBV27 and TRBJ2-6; D is perhaps TRBD2 (7 bases). V shed 0 bases and J shed 0 bases, with 9 bases lying between them. The CDR3 runs 17 residues. Germline assignment: CDR1 MNHEY and CDR2 SMNVEV (reference sequence). The CDR3 spells CASSLSGGASGANVLTF. For the CDR3, the DNA is TGTGCCAGCAGTTTATCGGGGGGGGCCTCTGGGGCCAACGTCCTGACTTTC.

J is TRBJ1-1 and V is TRBV5-4, with a tentative D call TRBD1 (6 bases). The V gene's germline CDR1 is SGHNT and CDR2 YYREEE (reference sequence). The CDR3 has 14 residues. Trimming took 1 base from V and 6 from J, leaving 13 bases between them. The CDR3 nucleotides are TGTGCCAGCAGCTTGCCGGGGGGCCCCGCTGAAGCTTTCTTT. This codes for CASSLPGGPAEAFF.

The J gene is TRBJ2-7, the V gene TRBV4-3, with TRBD1 as a possible D gene (5 bases). Germline assignment: CDR1 LGHNA and CDR2 YSLEER. V lost 0 bases and J lost 5, with 14 bases in between. CDR3 length: 15 amino acids. The CDR3 here is CASSQERQRPHEQYF. The CDR3 DNA follows: TGCGCCAGCAGCCAAGAGAGACAGAGACCCCACGAGCAGTACTTC.

J is TRBJ1-3 and V is TRBV4-1; TRBD1 is a possible D gene (6 bases). With 0 bases removed from V and 6 bases from J, the gap between germline ends came to 15 bases. The CDR3 runs to 16 residues. CDR1 and CDR2 (germline): MGHRA, YSYEKL. The CDR3 is CASSQEARGILNTIYF. CDR3 bases: TGCGCCAGCAGCCAAGAAGCCAGGGGAATATTAAACACCATATATTTT.

This clone turned up a few times. The rearrangement links TRBV5-1 to TRBJ2-1, with 10 bases matching TRBD2. The CDR3 contains 15 residues. Germline trimming cut 4 bases from V and 6 bases from J; bases unmatched to any gene: 7. Germline V gene lookup returns CDR1 SGHRS and CDR2 YFSETQ. CDR3 nucleotide sequence: TGCGCCAGCAGCGCTGGACTAGCGGCCATCAATGAGCAGTTCTTC. This sequence encodes CASSAGLAAINEQFF.

The rearrangement joins TRBV29-1 to TRBJ2-7; 9 nucleotides align to TRBD1. Germline assignment: CDR1 SQVTM and CDR2 ANQGSEA. J was trimmed by 0 bases and V by 0 bases; bases with no gene match: 0. This CDR3 is 14 amino acids long. The CDR3 DNA reads TGCAGCGTTGAAGAACAGGGGGCCTCCTACGAGCAGTACTTC. It translates to CSVEEQGASYEQYF.

The chain employs TRBV27 and TRBJ2-4, with 7 bases aligning to TRBD1. The germline CDR1 and CDR2 sequences are MNHEY and SMNVEV (reference sequence). The CDR3 spans 13 residues. V trimming: 6 bases; J trimming: 6 bases; junction bases outside the gene matches: 5. In DNA, the CDR3 is TGTGCCAGCAGCTTGGGACAGTCAAACATTCAGTACTTC. Translation: CASSLGQSNIQYF.

The genes are TRBV6-1 and TRBJ2-7; TRBD1 is a possible D gene (5 bases). V dropped 6 bases and J dropped 2 bases, with 14 bases sitting between them. The CDR3 contains 14 residues. Germline V gene data show CDR1 as MNHNS and CDR2 as SASEGT. The CDR3 spells CASRAGLRTYEQYF. The CDR3 bases are TGTGCCAGCAGAGCAGGGTTAAGAACCTACGAGCAGTACTTC.

The sample holds a few counts of this clone. The chain recombines TRBV7-2 with TRBJ2-5; D not resolved. This CDR3 comprises 16 residues. Germline V gene sequence: CDR1 SGHTA, CDR2 FQGNSA. Between the trimmed V and J ends, which lost 1 base and 2 bases, there was a span of 14 bases. The CDR3 spells CASSLVTVDGQETQYF. In DNA form, the CDR3 reads TGTGCCAGCAGCTTAGTCACAGTTGACGGACAAGAGACCCAGTACTTC.

This clone was counted at least ten times. The chain has TRBV28 and TRBJ1-2; possible D gene TRBD1, 6 bases. This CDR3 has 13 amino acids. V gave up 6 bases and J gave up 4 bases, with 12 bases separating them. CDR1 and CDR2 from the germline V gene are MDHEN and SYDVKM. The DNA of the CDR3 is TGTGCCAGCAGCGTGAAACAGGGCTATGGCTACACCTTC. Translation gives CASSVKQGYGYTF.

This chain joins TRBV10-3 and TRBJ2-7, with 9 bases matching TRBD2. This CDR3 spans 13 amino acids. V lost 10 bases, J lost 2 bases, and 6 bases stayed unmatched. Germline V gives CDR1 ENHRY, CDR2 SYGVKD. The CDR3 DNA is TGTGCCACCGAGAGCGGGAGGCCCTACGAGCAGTACTTC. This codes for CATESGRPYEQYF.

The sample holds a few counts of this clone. The chain uses TRBV6-5 and TRBJ1-4; 8 bases line up with TRBD1. CDR1 is MNHEY and CDR2 is SVGAGI in the germline V gene. Trimming removed 5 bases from V and 7 bases from J; junction bases left unmatched: 6. The CDR3 contains 14 residues. CDR3 protein: CASSTGGAAEKLFF. The CDR3 nucleotides are TGTGCCAGCAGTACAGGGGGGGCGGCTGAAAAACTGTTTTTT.

The V call is TRBV6-5, the J call TRBJ2-5, with a weak D call TRBD1 (6 bases). This CDR3 is built from 14 residues. Germline V gene lookup returns CDR1 MNHEY and CDR2 SVGAGI. Trimming shortened V by 6 bases and J by 0 bases, and 11 bases separated the two germline ends. The CDR3 loop is CASRRQGYQETQYF. The CDR3 DNA reads TGTGCCAGCAGACGCCAGGGGTACCAAGAGACCCAGTACTTC.

This clone was seen only a few times. The chain links TRBV11-2 to TRBJ1-3; TRBD1 is a possible D gene (6 bases). This CDR3 is 15 amino acids long. Trimming took 5 bases from V and 0 from J, leaving 11 bases between them. Germline V gene data show CDR1 as SGHAT and CDR2 as FQNNGV. CDR3 in amino acids: CASSPDRSSGNTIYF. CDR3 in DNA: TGTGCCAGCAGCCCTGACAGGTCCTCTGGAAACACCATATATTTT.

The chain carries TRBV7-9 and TRBJ2-1, with 10 bases matching TRBD1. CDR3 length equals 15 residues. Germline lookup yields CDR1 SEHNR and CDR2 FQNEAQ (reference sequence). Trimming took 4 bases from V and 8 from J; bases not matched to a gene: 8. The CDR3 protein is CASSSGQGEVDEQFF. CDR3 sequence (DNA): TGTGCCAGCAGCTCAGGACAGGGGGAGGTTGATGAGCAGTTCTTC.

This clone occurred a few times. This rearrangement joins TRBV2 to TRBJ2-3, with TRBD1 identical over 12 bases. The CDR3 has 15 amino acids. Per germline, CDR1 SNHLY and CDR2 FYNNEI. The trim removed 5 bases at V and 4 bases at J, leaving 4 bases unmatched. Here the CDR3 reads CASSPGQGAADTQYF. The CDR3 coding sequence is TGTGCCAGCAGTCCGGGACAGGGGGCGGCAGATACGCAGTATTTT.

This chain uses TRBV7-9 with TRBJ2-5; 9 bases line up with TRBD1. The V gene end was trimmed by 2 bases and the J gene end by 7 bases; junction bases not matched to a gene: 8. This CDR3 has 15 amino acids. In germline, CDR1 is SEHNR, CDR2 FQNEAQ (reference sequence). This chain's CDR3 is CASSLSWDRDGTQYF. CDR3 DNA: TGTGCCAGCAGCTTATCGTGGGACAGGGATGGGACCCAGTACTTC. The complete variable domain, with remaining parts taken from reference TRBV7-9 and TRBJ2-5, reads DTGVSQNPRHKITKRGQNVTFRCDPISEHNRLYWYRQTLGQGPEFLTYFQNEAQLEKSRLLSDRFSAERPKGSFSTLEIQRTEQGDSAMYLCASSLSWDRDGTQYFGPGTRLLVL.

V is TRBV7-2 and J is TRBJ2-3, with TRBD2 matching 11 bases. CDR3 length: 17 residues. Germline CDR1 SGHTA, CDR2 FQGNSA. The V segment lost 1 base and the J segment 6 bases; nucleotides outside the gene matches: 9. Written as DNA, the CDR3 is TGTGCCAGCAGCTTAGGGGCCTTAGCGGGGGGGCGGGATACGCAGTATTTT. It translates to CASSLGALAGGRDTQYF. Variable domain in full (rest from reference TRBV7-2 and TRBJ2-3): GAGVSQSPSNKVTEKGKDVELRCDPISGHTALYWYRQSLGQGLEFLIYFQGNSAPDKSGLPSDRFSAERTGGSVSTLTIQRTQQEDSAVYLCASSLGALAGGRDTQYFGPGTRLTVL.

This rearrangement joins TRBV11-1 to TRBJ2-7, with a tentative D call TRBD1 (7 bases). The CDR3 extends over 15 amino acids. Germline lookup yields CDR1 SGHAT and CDR2 FQDESV (reference sequence). Trimming stripped 1 base from V and 2 bases from J, with 12 bases between. The CDR3 protein is CASSLDSRGAYEQYF. CDR3 sequence (DNA): TGTGCCAGCAGCTTAGATAGCAGGGGGGCCTACGAGCAGTACTTC.

The sample holds a few counts of this clone. The CDR3 nucleotides are TGTGCCACCAGCAGACTAGGCTCGGCCTACGAGCAGTACTTC. Translation gives CATSRLGSAYEQYF. The chain uses TRBV15 and TRBJ2-7; no definite D call. The CDR3 runs to 14 residues. Germline-derived CDR1 and CDR2 are LNHNV and YYDKDF (reference sequence). Trimming pared 2 bases from V and 2 bases from J, leaving 10 bases between.

This clone has just a few counts. The chain combines TRBV5-1 with TRBJ2-5, with D tentatively TRBD1 (7 bases). Germline CDR1 SGHRS, CDR2 YFSETQ. This CDR3 has 16 residues. Trimming stripped 7 bases from V and 5 bases from J, with 24 bases between. CDR3 protein: CASASDVGGRGETQYF. The CDR3 nucleotides are TGCGCCAGCGCATCGGACGTGGGGGGCAGGGGGGAGACCCAGTACTTC.